Given below is one T cell receptor (beta chain) in context. Its antigen is undetermined. This table comes from immunoSEQ multiplex PCR, and its TCRdb copy is limited to in-frame clones, with some not included. In the table there are around 23,000 clones, more than 70% of which are singletons. This entry belongs to a study of CD4 T cells in relation to SARS-CoV-2 and coronaviruses. Study-level information: ViraFEST: approximately 10-day antigen culture of PBMCs, then TCR beta CDR3 sequencing. No peptide or an HIV-1 Nef peptide pool served as negative control.

Before the COVID-19 pandemic, during about 2011-2019, CD4+ T cells were taken from unexposed donors. Isolation of CD4+ T cells took place after approximately 10 days in culture. Cells permitting, SARS-CoV-2 S/N and four cold-coronavirus spikes were tested on unexposed-donor CD4+ T cells. V was shortened by 6 bases and J by 3 bases, with 11 bases between the two germline ends. Per the germline V gene, CDR1 is ENHRY and CDR2 is SYGVKD. The CDR3 sequence is 13 residues long. Material for sequencing was CD4+ T cells from PBMCs, cultured in vitro. The rearrangement joins TRBV10-3 to TRBJ1-1; D is perhaps TRBD1 (5 bases). The sequence was obtained from a human donor in good health. The DNA for the CDR3 is TGTGCCATCAGGCAGGGTTTGGACACTGAAGCTTTCTTT. This translates into CAIRQGLDTEAFF.